One and the same sample provided the 26 T cell receptor beta chains below, sequenced in a study of human T cells and chemical hapten exposure (dated by TCRdb to about 2021). Library preparation was by RACE. TCRdb shows the sequencer as NextSeq 500. Using fastp at Q25 and MiXCR, TCRdb reprocessed the public reads and kept productive beta chains. When rows share a CDR3 protein, they turn into one entry using the most common DNA and genes. Across this sample there are 82,000 or so distinct CDR3 sequences, with 10% to 15% seen only once. The ten largest make up roughly 5.7% of the sample. What the time point label conveys for this sample: patch test 3, about 24 weeks after DPC sensitization. The sample's treatment or condition label is to be understood as: therapeutic diphenylcyclopropenone sensitization with weekly scalp DPC. Specimen: whole blood, collected in connection with sensitization to the hapten diphenylcyclopropenone (DPC). All receptors come from a woman in her forties or fifties with alopecia areata. Some clones in this sample may be carry-over from other donors' samples.

This clonotype was detected only a few times. V is TRBV20-1 and J is TRBJ2-3, with D hard to call. Germline-derived CDR1 and CDR2 are DFQATT and SNEGSKA (reference sequence). The CDR3 has 14 amino acids. Trimming pared 6 bases from V and 3 bases from J, leaving 16 bases between. The CDR3 loop reads CSAQRGAGTDTQYF. The CDR3 region has the DNA TGCAGTGCCCAACGAGGAGCTGGGACAGATACGCAGTATTTT.

This clonotype was found a few times. The V and J genes are TRBV5-1 and TRBJ2-7; either TRBD1 or TRBD2 may supply D (5 bases each). This CDR3 comprises 14 residues. The V gene lost 4 bases and the J gene lost 2 bases, with 13 bases spanning the gap. CDR1 SGHRS and CDR2 YFSETQ come from the germline V gene. The CDR3 nucleotides are TGCGCCAGCAGCCTACCTGGGACGGCCTACGAGCAGTACTTC. Residues: CASSLPGTAYEQYF.

The table lists this clonotype with many counts. The chain links TRBV6-6 to TRBJ1-4, with D possibly being TRBD1 (5 bases). Trimming removed 2 bases at V and 3 bases at J, with 13 bases between. Germline V gene sequence: CDR1 MNHNY, CDR2 SVGAGI (reference sequence). There are 16 residues in the CDR3. Here the CDR3 DNA reads TGTGCCAGCAGTTACGCCAGGGATTTCGCTAATGAAAAACTGTTTTTT. Translation gives CASSYARDFANEKLFF.

The V call is TRBV7-6, the J call TRBJ1-6; no firm D call. Trimming removed 1 base at V and 16 bases at J, with 11 bases between. This CDR3 spans 12 amino acids. The germline V gene encodes CDR1 SGHVS and CDR2 FNYEAQ. CDR3 sequence (DNA): TGTGCCAGCAGCTTAGACTACGGGAAGCTCCACTTT. It yields the protein CASSLDYGKLHF.

In the case of this clonotype: This may be a read error: a much more frequent sequence differs by one nucleotide. This chain connects TRBV7-8 to TRBJ1-3; no definite D call. CDR3 length equals 15 residues. Germline CDR1 reads SGHVS; CDR2 reads FQNEAQ. The CDR3 nucleotides read TGTGCCAACAGCCCCAGGTTGTGGTCTGGAAACACCATATATTTT. Translation gives CANSPRLWSGNTIYF. Supplemented by reference TRBV7-8 and TRBJ1-3, the full variable domain reads GAGVSQSPRYKVAKRGQDVALRCDPISGHVSLFWYQQALGQGPEFLTYFQNEAQLDKSGLPSDRFFAERPEGSVSTLKIQRTQQEDSAVYLCANSPRLWSGNTIYFGEGSWLTVV.

This clonotype was recorded only once. The chain employs TRBV29-1 and TRBJ1-1, with no clear D. The CDR3 has 10 residues. Per germline, CDR1 SQVTM and CDR2 ANQGSEA. The CDR3 is CTTRATEAFF. CDR3 DNA sequence: TGCACCACCCGGGCCACTGAAGCTTTCTTT.

This clonotype came up many times. The genes are TRBV18 and TRBJ1-1, with TRBD1 matching over 7 bases. With 3 bases clipped from V and 4 bases from J, the junction kept 8 bases outside the gene matches. CDR1 is KGHSH, CDR2 LQKENI, per germline. The CDR3 spans 15 residues. CDR3 loop: CASSPTDRVITEAFF. CDR3 DNA sequence: TGTGCCAGCTCACCGACAGACAGGGTTATCACTGAAGCTTTCTTT.

This clonotype was counted a few times. This chain joins TRBV19 and TRBJ2-2; 10 bases align to TRBD2. This CDR3 has 15 amino acids. Germline trimming cut 6 bases from V and 5 bases from J; bases unmatched to any gene: 6. Per the germline V gene, CDR1 is LNHDA and CDR2 is SQIVND (reference sequence). This chain's CDR3 is CASRPSGRQTGELFF. DNA for the CDR3: TGTGCCAGTAGGCCTAGCGGGAGACAAACCGGGGAGCTGTTTTTT.

This clonotype was counted at least ten times. The rearrangement links TRBV15 to TRBJ2-2; D ambiguous. The CDR3 has 15 residues. The V end lost 1 base, the J end lost 1 base, and 7 bases lay between the germline ends. Germline V gives CDR1 LNHNV, CDR2 YYDKDF (reference sequence). The CDR3 region has the DNA TGTGCCACCAGCAGAGGCAGACGGAACACCGGGGAGCTGTTTTTT. Translation: CATSRGRRNTGELFF.

V and J are TRBV29-1 and TRBJ1-1, with D possibly TRBD1 on 6 matching bases. CDR3 length equals 11 residues. Trimming took off 5 bases at V and 5 bases at J, with 9 bases between the two ends. Germline V gene lookup returns CDR1 SQVTM and CDR2 ANQGSEA. DNA for the CDR3: TGCAGCGTTAAAGGGGGAACTGAAGCTTTCTTT. Translating gives CSVKGGTEAFF.

V is TRBV7-2 and J is TRBJ2-1, with a weak D call TRBD2 (5 bases). The V gene lost 5 bases and the J gene lost 4 bases, with 15 bases spanning the gap. The CDR3 extends over 15 amino acids. Germline loops: CDR1 SGHTA, CDR2 FQGNSA. The chain's CDR3 is CASSPVGSRYNEQFF. For the CDR3, the DNA is TGTGCCAGCAGCCCCGTTGGGAGCCGGTACAATGAGCAGTTCTTC. The whole variable domain, remainder taken from reference TRBV7-2 and TRBJ2-1, is GAGVSQSPSNKVTEKGKDVELRCDPISGHTALYWYRQSLGQGLEFLIYFQGNSAPDKSGLPSDRFSAERTGGSVSTLTIQRTQQEDSAVYLCASSPVGSRYNEQFFGPGTRLTVL.

This chain's CDR3 is CASYTPGQGSYEQYF. In DNA form, the CDR3 reads TGTGCCAGCTACACCCCGGGACAGGGATCCTACGAGCAGTACTTC. This rearrangement joins TRBV5-5 to TRBJ2-7; TRBD1 matches at 9 bases. This CDR3 spans 15 amino acids. CDR1 is SGHKS and CDR2 is YYEKEE in the germline V gene (reference sequence). V trimming: 7 bases; J trimming: 1 base; junction bases outside the gene matches: 9.

This clonotype was detected ten times or more. This chain joins TRBV7-9 and TRBJ2-3; 10 positions match TRBD1. V was pared by 6 bases and J by 5 bases, with 8 bases of the junction left unmatched. The V gene's germline CDR1 is SEHNR and CDR2 FQNEAQ (reference sequence). CDR3 length: 15 residues. CDR3 bases: TGTGCCAGCAGTATCGACAGGGGGCCGGGAGATACGCAGTATTTT. Translated, it gives CASSIDRGPGDTQYF.

This clonotype showed up just a few times. The genes are TRBV19 and TRBJ1-5, with a tentative D call TRBD1 (5 bases). Germline loops: CDR1 LNHDA, CDR2 SQIVND (reference sequence). This CDR3 region has 15 residues. Trimming stripped 3 bases from V and 5 bases from J, with 14 bases between. CDR3 amino acids: CASSMATGAHQPQHF. The CDR3 bases are TGTGCCAGTAGTATGGCAACCGGGGCCCATCAGCCCCAGCATTTT. The full variable domain, rest sourced from reference TRBV19 and TRBJ1-5, is DGGITQSPKYLFRKEGQNVTLSCEQNLNHDAMYWYRQDPGQGLRLIYYSQIVNDFQKGDIAEGYSVSREKKESFPLTVTSAQKNPTAFYLCASSMATGAHQPQHFGDGTRLSIL.

The sample holds many counts of this clonotype. The chain uses TRBV6-5 and TRBJ2-1; 10 nucleotides align to TRBD2. CDR1 and CDR2 from the germline V gene are MNHEY and SVGAGI. There are 16 residues in the CDR3. V shed 6 bases, J shed 10 bases, and the junction held 15 bases outside the gene matches. The CDR3 DNA follows: TGTGCCAGCAGCCCCCCCCCGGGCCAACTAGCGGGGGAGCAGTTCTTC. Encoded protein: CASSPPPGQLAGEQFF.

Ten or more counts support this clonotype. V gene TRBV20-1 combines with J gene TRBJ2-1, with 7 bases that match TRBD2. The CDR3 is 17 amino acids. Trimming took 1 base from V and 1 from J; bases not matched to a gene: 10. Germline V gene data show CDR1 as DFQATT and CDR2 as SNEGSKA (reference sequence). Here the CDR3 reads CSARVERDHMSYNEQFF. The CDR3 nucleotides read TGCAGTGCTAGAGTGGAGCGGGACCACATGTCCTACAATGAGCAGTTCTTC.

For this clonotype: A much larger clone is a single base away; this may be a read error. The CDR3 ends on some other residue instead of the conserved phenylalanine or tryptophan, so this is likely a read error. The chain employs TRBV18 and TRBJ2-1; D is unresolved. The length of the CDR3 is 18 residues. The V gene's germline CDR1 is KGHSH and CDR2 LQKENI. The V end lost 1 base, the J end lost 8 bases, and 24 bases lay between the germline ends. CDR3 sequence: CASSPQGWSPSAQDEQFL. The DNA of the CDR3 is TGTGCCAGCTCACCACAGGGTTGGTCGCCAAGCGCCCAGGATGAGCAGTTCTTA.

A note on this clonotype: A much bigger clone sits one base away, suggesting this may be a read error. The J gene is TRBJ1-1, the V gene TRBV29-1, with D possibly matching TRBD1 (5 bases). The V end was cut by 3 bases, the J end by 1 base, with 6 bases between. There are 12 residues in the CDR3. Germline CDR1 is SQVTM and CDR2 is ANQGSEA. In DNA form, the CDR3 reads TGCAGCGTTGACAGGGCGAACACTGAAGCTTTCTTT. Its protein product is CSVDRANTEAFF.

The chain links TRBV6-2 or TRBV6-3 to TRBJ2-2; D remains ambiguous. With 6 bases removed from V and 1 base from J, the gap between germline ends came to 9 bases. CDR1 is MNHEY and CDR2 is SVGEGT in the germline V gene. The CDR3 is made up of 14 amino acids. The CDR3 coding sequence is TGTGCCAGCAGAATAGTGGGGAACACCGGGGAGCTGTTTTTT. Protein product: CASRIVGNTGELFF.

The chain joins TRBV29-1 to TRBJ1-5; D is unclear. CDR3 size: 13 residues. CDR1 SQVTM and CDR2 ANQGSEA come from the germline V gene. Deletions cut 4 bases from V and 1 base from J, with 8 bases between. CDR3 coding DNA: TGCAGCGTTGCCCTAGACAGCAATCAGCCCCAGCATTTT. Protein sequence: CSVALDSNQPQHF.

This clonotype was counted only a few times. The chain carries TRBV6-1 and TRBJ2-3, with 14 bases matching TRBD2. Germline V gene data show CDR1 as MNHNS and CDR2 as SASEGT. CDR3 size: 18 residues. V lost 11 bases to trimming and J lost 4 bases; unmatched junction nucleotides: 17. CDR3 nucleotide sequence: TGTGCCGGTGGACTCCCGGGACTAGCGGGGGATGGAGCAGATACGCAGTATTTT. Residues: CAGGLPGLAGDGADTQYF.

A few counts support this clonotype. CDR3 bases: TGTGCCAGCAGTGCCGAGAACACTGAAGCTTTCTTT. This encodes CASSAENTEAFF. The chain couples TRBV2 to TRBJ1-1; D is uncertain. Germline V CDR1 and CDR2: SNHLY, FYNNEI. This CDR3 has 12 residues. With 4 bases removed from V and 1 base from J, the gap between germline ends came to 4 bases.

This clonotype was detected only a few times. This rearrangement joins TRBV7-9 to TRBJ2-1; TRBD1 aligns across 9 bases. The CDR3 extends over 17 amino acids. Germline trimming cut 8 bases from V and 1 base from J; bases unmatched to any gene: 12. Germline V lookup: CDR1 SEHNR, CDR2 FQNEAQ (reference sequence). CDR3 in DNA: TGTGCCAGCGGAAAATCCGGGACAGGGATTTCCTACAATGAGCAGTTCTTC. Its protein product is CASGKSGTGISYNEQFF.

This chain connects TRBV7-9 to TRBJ1-5; no clear D. The CDR3 consists of 12 residues. CDR1 is SEHNR and CDR2 is FQNEAQ in the germline V gene (reference sequence). Trimming took off 4 bases at V and 7 bases at J, with 8 bases between the two ends. This CDR3 is CASSWGGQPQHF. The CDR3 nucleotides are TGTGCCAGCAGCTGGGGTGGCCAGCCCCAGCATTTT.

In this sample, this clonotype turned up a few times. This chain links TRBV6-2 or TRBV6-3 with TRBJ2-7; the D is unclear. V was shortened by 2 bases and J by 4 bases, with 9 bases between the two germline ends. This CDR3 spans 13 amino acids. Germline lookup yields CDR1 MNHEY and CDR2 SVGEGT. CDR3 in DNA: TGTGCCAGCAGTTACACCAGACCTTACGAGCAGTACTTC. Protein: CASSYTRPYEQYF.

This clonotype was picked up a small number of times. This sequence joins TRBV3-1 and TRBJ2-5; 13 nucleotides match TRBD2. V lost 1 base, J lost 9 bases, and 5 bases stayed unmatched. CDR3 length: 15 amino acids. Germline loops: CDR1 LGHDT, CDR2 YNNKEL (reference sequence). The CDR3 is CASSQVTGTSGAQYF. DNA of the CDR3: TGTGCCAGCAGCCAAGTTACCGGGACTAGCGGGGCCCAGTACTTC.